These T cell receptor beta chains were read from a single sample in a study of vaccination and CD4 T cells after COVID-19. Their antigen targets remain unknown. TCRdb used MiXCR to reprocess the PCR reads, holding one entry per CDR3 protein. The table lists about 14,000 distinct CDR3 sequences, about 47% of them singletons. Sequenced material: CD4+ T cells from blood, cultured in vitro. The receptors were sampled from a human donor who had recovered from COVID-19. Each CDR3 is given with its conserved first and last residue. D genes are given only for firm matches. Size tells how often a clone was seen (once, few, many) or the class of an expanded clone, and some rows leave it out.

CDR3 DNA	CDR3 protein	clone size	D gene	V gene	J gene
TGTGCCACCAGCAGAGACCCGGCCGGTTGGGGGGCCAGGCACCAAGAGACCCAGTACTTC	CATSRDPAGWGARHQETQYF	few	.	TRBV15	TRBJ2-5
TGTGCCAGTAATTCACAGGGGCAAGAGACCCAGTACTTC	CASNSQGQETQYF	large	TRBD1	TRBV19	TRBJ2-5
TGTGCCAGCAGCTTAGCCTCCGGGAACAACTACGAGCAGTACTTC	CASSLASGNNYEQYF	.	.	TRBV7-2	TRBJ2-7
TGTGCCAGCATCCGTCGGGTGGGAGAGACCCAGTACTTC	CASIRRVGETQYF	few	.	TRBV2	TRBJ2-5
TGTGCCCACTCCTCTACAGCGAACACTGAAGCTTTCTTT	CAHSSTANTEAFF	few	.	TRBV10-3	TRBJ1-1
TGTGCCAGTAGTATACGCGACAGGGGATATGGCTACACCTTC	CASSIRDRGYGYTF	.	TRBD1	TRBV19	TRBJ1-2
TGTGCCAGTAGTCCAAGGATCGCCCAAACTCCCTACGAGCAGTACTTC	CASSPRIAQTPYEQYF	few	.	TRBV19	TRBJ2-7
TGTGCCAGCAGTTTAGGGTCGAGAGATACGCAGTATTTT	CASSLGSRDTQYF	.	.	TRBV12-3/TRBV12-4	TRBJ2-3
TGTGCCAGCAGTGATACGACAGGGGGCTATGGCTACACCTTC	CASSDTTGGYGYTF	few	TRBD1	TRBV25-1	TRBJ1-2
TGTGCCAGCAGTTACAGCTCTGGAAACACCATATATTTT	CASSYSSGNTIYF	.	.	TRBV6-2/TRBV6-3	TRBJ1-3
TGTGCCACCAGCCGAGGACAGGGGATTAATGAAAAACTGTTTTTT	CATSRGQGINEKLFF	.	TRBD1	TRBV15	TRBJ1-4
TGTGCCAGCAGCTTTGAGGGGGCAGATACGCAGTATTTT	CASSFEGADTQYF	few	.	TRBV11-2	TRBJ2-3
TGTGCCAGTAGTAAGGGACGCACAGATACGCAGTATTTT	CASSKGRTDTQYF	large	.	TRBV19	TRBJ2-3
TGTGCCAGCAGAAAACAGGGGAGCACAGATACGCAGTATTTT	CASRKQGSTDTQYF	.	TRBD1	TRBV6-1	TRBJ2-3
TGCGCCAGCAGTGACGGAACCTACGAGCAGTACTTC	CASSDGTYEQYF	.	.	TRBV10-2	TRBJ2-7
TGTGCCAGCAGTCCCGGGACAGGGGGCGTTCAGCCCCAGCATTTT	CASSPGTGGVQPQHF	few	TRBD1	TRBV27	TRBJ1-5
TGCAGTGCTGAGGGGACGGGAGGTAGCACAGATACGCAGTATTTT	CSAEGTGGSTDTQYF	few	TRBD2	TRBV20-1	TRBJ2-3
TGTGCCAGCAGCTTAGGACTAGCGGACAATGAGCAGTTCTTC	CASSLGLADNEQFF	.	TRBD2	TRBV7-7	TRBJ2-1
TGTGCCAGCAGCTGGGGCCGGGGGGCGGGAGGGGTGGGAGATACGCAGTATTTT	CASSWGRGAGGVGDTQYF	.	TRBD2	TRBV7-2	TRBJ2-3
TGTGCCAGCAGTTACAGAACAAAGAACACCGGGGAGCTGTTTTTT	CASSYRTKNTGELFF	.	.	TRBV6-5	TRBJ2-2
TGTGCCTGGAGTGTACGCAGCCTCAACACCGGGGAGCTGTTTTTT	CAWSVRSLNTGELFF	.	.	TRBV30	TRBJ2-2
TGTGCCAGCAGCCGAGTCTCTGGAAACACCATATATTTT	CASSRVSGNTIYF	.	.	TRBV4-2	TRBJ1-3
TGTGCCAGTAGGTATGGCCAGGGCACCGGGGAGCTGTTTTTT	CASRYGQGTGELFF	once	.	TRBV19	TRBJ2-2
TGCAGTGCTAGAAGTCAGGGGCACTATGGCTACACCTTC	CSARSQGHYGYTF	few	.	TRBV20-1	TRBJ1-2
TGTGCCAGCAGCAGGGCCCTTGGCGAGCAGTTCTTC	CASSRALGEQFF	.	.	TRBV11-2	TRBJ2-1
TGTGCCAGCAGACAAGATCGGCGTTGGACCCAGTACTTC	CASRQDRRWTQYF	.	.	TRBV6-1	TRBJ2-5
TGTGCCAGCGGAACCGGCGGAGGCGAGCAGTACTTC	CASGTGGGEQYF	medium-sized	.	TRBV28	TRBJ2-7
TGTGCCAGCAGTTTAGGAAGGCACAGGGGGCTAGGTCAGCCCCAGCATTTT	CASSLGRHRGLGQPQHF	.	TRBD1	TRBV12-3/TRBV12-4	TRBJ1-5
TGTGCCACCAGCAGAGCGGGGACTAGCGGGTACAATGAGCAGTTCTTC	CATSRAGTSGYNEQFF	.	TRBD2	TRBV15	TRBJ2-1
TGTGCCAGCAGTGACGTCCTTAGCAATCAGCCCCAGCATTTT	CASSDVLSNQPQHF	few	.	TRBV2	TRBJ1-5
TGTGCCATCAGTGAGTCGGGGACAGCTTTCTTT	CAISESGTAFF	few	.	TRBV10-3	TRBJ1-1
TGCGCCAGCAGTAGTGGAGCGGCAAACACCGGGGAGCTGTTTTTT	CASSSGAANTGELFF	.	.	TRBV10-1	TRBJ2-2
TGTGCCAGCAGCCGACCCCGGACAGGGACGGACTCACCCCTCCACTTT	CASSRPRTGTDSPLHF	once	TRBD1	TRBV4-2	TRBJ1-6
TGTGCCAGTAGTATCGGACAGATTGATCAGCCCCAGCATTTT	CASSIGQIDQPQHF	few	.	TRBV19	TRBJ1-5
TGCAGTGCTAGTGGTGAGACCCAGTACTTC	CSASGETQYF	few	.	TRBV20-1	TRBJ2-5
TGCAGTGCCCTTGAGTCAGGTAGCGGGAGCTCAGATACGCAGTATTTT	CSALESGSGSSDTQYF	.	TRBD2	TRBV20-1	TRBJ2-3
TGTGCCAGCAGTGCAGCGGGAGTAAGCTCCTACGAGCAGTACTTC	CASSAAGVSSYEQYF	.	TRBD2	TRBV28	TRBJ2-7
TGTGCCAGCAGGGACAGGGGGCAGGGTGAGCAGTTCTTC	CASRDRGQGEQFF	.	TRBD1	TRBV6-1	TRBJ2-1
TGTGCCAGCTCACGTCCCCCGGGACAGGGTTACTACGAGCAGTACTTC	CASSRPPGQGYYEQYF	.	TRBD1	TRBV18	TRBJ2-7
TGTGCCAGTAGAGTAGCGGGGGATACCTACGAGCAGTACTTC	CASRVAGDTYEQYF	.	TRBD2	TRBV19	TRBJ2-7
TGCAGCGGTGGGACAGGGGACGGCTATGGCTACACCTTC	CSGGTGDGYGYTF	.	TRBD1	TRBV29-1	TRBJ1-2
TGCGCCAGCAGCAACGAAATAGCTAGCGGGAGAAATGAGCAGTTCTTC	CASSNEIASGRNEQFF	.	TRBD2	TRBV4-3	TRBJ2-1
TGTGCCAGCAACCTCCGGGCTAGATCAGATACGCAGTATTTT	CASNLRARSDTQYF	.	.	TRBV28	TRBJ2-3
TGTGCCAGCAGCTCACGCGGGGTGGGAAACACCATATATTTT	CASSSRGVGNTIYF	few	.	TRBV7-8	TRBJ1-3
TGCAGTGCCCAGGGACTCCCAGATACGCAGTATTTT	CSAQGLPDTQYF	.	.	TRBV20-1	TRBJ2-3
TGTGCCAGCAGCTTAGCGCTCGGGGCGAGTGGTAACACTGAAGCTTTCTTT	CASSLALGASGNTEAFF	.	.	TRBV7-2	TRBJ1-1
TGTGCCATCAGTGAGGGACTAGCGGAGGGAAAGCAGTACTTC	CAISEGLAEGKQYF	few	TRBD2	TRBV10-3	TRBJ2-7
TGTGCCAGCAGCTTAGGACTAGGCGTTGGAGATACGCAGTATTTT	CASSLGLGVGDTQYF	.	TRBD2	TRBV7-3	TRBJ2-3
TGTGCCAGCAGTTTAAAGGGATGGGAGACCCAGTACTTC	CASSLKGWETQYF	few	.	TRBV6-5	TRBJ2-5
TGTGCCAGCAGTAGGACAACCGGGCATGGCTACACCTTC	CASSRTTGHGYTF	few	.	TRBV6-1	TRBJ1-2
TGTGCCAGCAGCTCATTGTACACTGAAGCTTTCTTT	CASSSLYTEAFF	few	.	TRBV7-9	TRBJ1-1
TGTGCCAGCAGCTCCGCGGTGCGAGGGAGCTCCTACGAGCAGTACTTC	CASSSAVRGSSYEQYF	.	.	TRBV7-8	TRBJ2-7
TGTGCCAGCAGCTCGTCCGGGACAAGTGGCTACACCTTC	CASSSSGTSGYTF	few	.	TRBV7-9	TRBJ1-2
TGTGCCAGCAGCTTAGCGGGGGGAGGGACAGTTGATACCGGGGAGCTGTTTTTT	CASSLAGGGTVDTGELFF	.	.	TRBV7-2	TRBJ2-2